Given below is one T cell receptor beta chain in context. This specimen belongs to a study of cytomegalovirus exposure and HLA in healthy donors. The PCR had 60 Vbeta and 13 Jbeta primers. This table comes from immunoSEQ multiplex PCR, and its TCRdb copy is limited to in-frame clones, with some not included. The sample yields 110,000 to 150,000 clones, 65% to 80% seen once. CDR1 and CDR2 (germline): SGDLS, YYNGEE. Between the trimmed V and J ends, which lost 3 bases and 7 bases, there was a span of 10 bases. CDR3 size: 13 residues. Specimen: PBMCs. The chain carries TRBV9 and TRBJ2-2; the D is unclear. The receptor's source is a male donor in good health and CMV-seropositive. The CDR3 DNA sequence: TGTGCCAGCAGCGCGTCCTCGAGCGGGGAGCTGTTTTTT. Its protein is CASSASSSGELFF.